This TCR beta chain appears in the sequencing data of a study of cytomegalovirus exposure and HLA in healthy donors. The overall study: Around 79 million unique TCRs, all from HLA-typed donors, were included in an early release of the data. There were some 400 genotyped donors. Of these, roughly 86% fell in the genetic ancestry cluster associated with self-reported Caucasian donors.

CDR3 length: 15 residues. Germline V CDR1 and CDR2: MNHEY, SVGAGI. The ends were cut back, 5 bases at V and 4 bases at J, with 17 bases in the middle. Study results and caveats: More clonal expansion characterized HLA-associated TCR beta chains than equally common others in a later analysis. A highly shared variant cluster was judged a likely technical artifact.

As concerns this clone: The antigen is unknown.

The primer mix had 60 Vbeta and 13 Jbeta primers. Profiling relied on immunoSEQ multiplex PCR, and the TCRdb table lists in-frame clones only, not all of them. The listing contains fewer than 150,000 clones. Material for sequencing was PBMCs. This TCR came from a woman aged 55-70 years in good health and CMV-seronegative. V is TRBV6-5 and J is TRBJ1-1; possible D gene TRBD1, 5 bases. For the CDR3, the DNA is TGTGCCAGCAGTGGGGGTTTGGAGGGGAGCACTGAAGCTTTCTTT. It encodes CASSGGLEGSTEAFF.